This passage covers 9 T cell receptor beta chains from one sample sequenced in a study of cytotoxic CD8 clonotypes in ibrutinib-treated CLL. Sequencing used immunoSEQ multiplex PCR; TCRdb keeps in-frame clones, though not all of them. The sample shows roughly 250,000 clones, 70% of them seen only once. The sample here was PBMCs, taken after 24 months of ibrutinib treatment. These receptors were taken from a human donor with chronic lymphocytic leukemia.

This clone was detected only a few times. This sequence joins TRBV5-1 and TRBJ2-1, with D perhaps TRBD2 (5 bases). This CDR3 is built from 16 residues. The V end was cut by 1 base, the J end by 0 bases, with 11 bases between. Germline V gene lookup returns CDR1 SGHRS and CDR2 YFSETQ. The CDR3 sequence is CASSLPDGGSYNEQFF. The CDR3 region has the DNA TGCGCCAGCAGCTTGCCCGACGGAGGCTCCTACAATGAGCAGTTCTTC. The full variable domain, in which reference TRBV5-1 and TRBJ2-1 provide the parts outside the CDR3, is KAGVTQTPRYLIKTRGQQVTLSCSPISGHRSVSWYQQTPGQGLQFLFEYFSETQRNKGNFPGRFSGRQFSNSRSEMNVSTLELGDSALYLCASSLPDGGSYNEQFFGPGTRLTVL.

The chain links TRBV18 to TRBJ2-7, with D uncertain. The germline gives CDR1 KGHSH, CDR2 LQKENI. V lost 2 bases to trimming and J lost 4 bases, with 12 bases between them. The CDR3 length is 14 residues. The CDR3 DNA reads TGTGCCAGCTCACCATTACGGTCCTCATACGAGCAGTACTTC. It codes for CASSPLRSSYEQYF. The complete variable domain, with remaining parts taken from reference TRBV18 and TRBJ2-7, reads NAGVMQNPRHLVRRRGQEARLRCSPMKGHSHVYWYRQLPEEGLKFMVYLQKENIIDESGMPKERFSAEFPKEGPSILRIQQVVRGDSAAYFCASSPLRSSYEQYFGPGTRLTVT.

V usage is TRBV19 and J usage is TRBJ2-6; D perhaps matches TRBD2 (5 bases). The CDR3 runs to 14 residues. Germline V gene lookup returns CDR1 LNHDA and CDR2 SQIVND (reference sequence). V was pared by 7 bases and J by 0 bases, with 7 bases between. The CDR3 loop is CASKAGSGANVLTF. The CDR3 nucleotides are TGTGCCAGTAAGGCGGGCTCTGGGGCCAACGTCCTGACTTTC.

The chain is built from TRBV27 and TRBJ2-7; 9 nucleotides agree with TRBD1. J was trimmed by 7 bases and V by 5 bases; bases with no gene match: 9. Germline CDR1 MNHEY, CDR2 SMNVEV (reference sequence). CDR3 size: 14 residues. The CDR3 bases are TGTGCCAGCAGTCAGGGACAGGGATTGTGGGAGCAGTACTTC. This encodes CASSQGQGLWEQYF.

The chain uses TRBV18 and TRBJ1-1; D perhaps matches TRBD1 (5 bases). Trimming took off 5 bases at V and 5 bases at J, with 18 bases between the two ends. The CDR3 consists of 15 residues. Germline V gives CDR1 KGHSH, CDR2 LQKENI. The CDR3, as DNA: TGTGCCAGCTCATCAACTCAGCTCGGGGGAACTGAAGCTTTCTTT. This translates into CASSSTQLGGTEAFF.

V gene TRBV6-6 combines with J gene TRBJ2-3, with a possible D match to TRBD2 (6 bases). The CDR3 covers 15 residues. V was clipped by 2 bases and J by 7 bases, with 16 bases between them. The germline gives CDR1 MNHNY, CDR2 SVGAGI (reference sequence). In DNA form, the CDR3 reads TGTGCCAGCAGTTACCCTAGCGCCGCATCTTATACGCAGTATTTT. Its protein product is CASSYPSAASYTQYF.

Only one count was recorded for this clone. The chain uses TRBV2 and TRBJ1-1; D unresolved. The V gene lost 3 bases and the J gene lost 11 bases, with 19 bases spanning the gap. The V gene's germline CDR1 is SNHLY and CDR2 FYNNEI. The CDR3 runs to 14 residues. This CDR3 is CASSDIGRRKRAFF. For the CDR3, the DNA is TGTGCCAGCAGTGACATCGGCAGGAGGAAAAGGGCTTTCTTT.

The chain employs TRBV29-1 and TRBJ1-1; TRBD1 is a possible D gene (5 bases). Germline values: CDR1 SQVTM, CDR2 ANQGSEA. With 3 bases removed from V and 0 bases from J, the gap between germline ends came to 5 bases. The CDR3 loop spans 12 amino acids. The DNA of the CDR3 is TGCAGCGTTGAGACAGTGAACACTGAAGCTTTCTTT. Amino acid sequence: CSVETVNTEAFF.

The genes are TRBV28 and TRBJ2-3; D ambiguous. This CDR3 region has 15 residues. Deletions cut 5 bases from V and 2 bases from J, with 14 bases between. CDR1 and CDR2 (germline): MDHEN, SYDVKM. This chain's CDR3 is CASSLPRPYTDTQYF. DNA of the CDR3: TGTGCCAGCAGTCTCCCAAGGCCTTACACAGATACGCAGTATTTT.